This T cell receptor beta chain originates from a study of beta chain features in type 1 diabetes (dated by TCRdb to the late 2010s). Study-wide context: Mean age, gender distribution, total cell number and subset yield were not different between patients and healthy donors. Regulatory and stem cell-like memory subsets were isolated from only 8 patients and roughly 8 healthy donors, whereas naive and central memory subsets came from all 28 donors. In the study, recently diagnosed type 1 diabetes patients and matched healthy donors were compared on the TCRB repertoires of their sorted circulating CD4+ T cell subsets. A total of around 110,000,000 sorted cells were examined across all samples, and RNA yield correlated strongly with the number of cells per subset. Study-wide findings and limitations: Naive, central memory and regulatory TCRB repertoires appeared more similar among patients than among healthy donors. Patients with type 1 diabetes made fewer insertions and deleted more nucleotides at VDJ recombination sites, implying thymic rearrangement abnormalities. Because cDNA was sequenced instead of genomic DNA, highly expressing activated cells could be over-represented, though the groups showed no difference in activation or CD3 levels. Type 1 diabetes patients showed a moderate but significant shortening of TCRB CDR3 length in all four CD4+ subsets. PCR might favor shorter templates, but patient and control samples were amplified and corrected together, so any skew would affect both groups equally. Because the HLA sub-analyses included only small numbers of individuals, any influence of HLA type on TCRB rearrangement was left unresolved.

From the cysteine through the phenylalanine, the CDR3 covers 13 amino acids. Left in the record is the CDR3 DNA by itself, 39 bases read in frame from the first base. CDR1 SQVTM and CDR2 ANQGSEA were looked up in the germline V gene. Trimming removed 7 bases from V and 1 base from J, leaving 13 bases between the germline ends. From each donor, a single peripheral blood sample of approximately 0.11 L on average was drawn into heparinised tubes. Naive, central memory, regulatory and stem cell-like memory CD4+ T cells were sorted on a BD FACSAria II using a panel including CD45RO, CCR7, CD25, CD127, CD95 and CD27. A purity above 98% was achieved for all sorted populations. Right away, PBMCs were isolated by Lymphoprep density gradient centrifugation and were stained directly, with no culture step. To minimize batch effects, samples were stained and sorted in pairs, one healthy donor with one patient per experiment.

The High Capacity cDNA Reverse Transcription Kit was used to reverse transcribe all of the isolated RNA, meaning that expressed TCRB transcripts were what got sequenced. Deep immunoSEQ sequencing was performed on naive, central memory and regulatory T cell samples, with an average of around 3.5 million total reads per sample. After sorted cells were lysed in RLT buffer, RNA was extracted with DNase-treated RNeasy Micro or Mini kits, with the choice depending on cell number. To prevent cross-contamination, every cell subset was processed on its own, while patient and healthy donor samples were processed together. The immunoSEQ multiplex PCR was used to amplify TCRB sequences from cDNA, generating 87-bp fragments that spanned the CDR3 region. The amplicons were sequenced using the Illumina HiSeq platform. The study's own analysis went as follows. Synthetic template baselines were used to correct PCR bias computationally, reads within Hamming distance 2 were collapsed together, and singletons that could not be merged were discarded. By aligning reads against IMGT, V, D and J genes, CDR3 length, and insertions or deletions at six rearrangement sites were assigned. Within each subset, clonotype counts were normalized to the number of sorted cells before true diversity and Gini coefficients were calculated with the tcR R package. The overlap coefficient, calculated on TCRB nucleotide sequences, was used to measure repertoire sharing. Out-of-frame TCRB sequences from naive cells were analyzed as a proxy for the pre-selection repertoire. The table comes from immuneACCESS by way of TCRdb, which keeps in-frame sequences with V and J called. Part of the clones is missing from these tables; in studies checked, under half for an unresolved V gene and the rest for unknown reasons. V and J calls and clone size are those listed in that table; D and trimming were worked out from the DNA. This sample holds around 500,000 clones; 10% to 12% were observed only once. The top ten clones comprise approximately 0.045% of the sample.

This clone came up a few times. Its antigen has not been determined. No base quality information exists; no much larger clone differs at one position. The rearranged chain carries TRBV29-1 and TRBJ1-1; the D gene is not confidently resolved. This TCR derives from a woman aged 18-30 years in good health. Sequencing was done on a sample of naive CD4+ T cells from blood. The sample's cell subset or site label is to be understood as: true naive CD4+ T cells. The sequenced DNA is TGCAGCGCCCTTGGACGTCCGAACACTGAAGCTTTCTTT. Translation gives CSALGRPNTEAFF.